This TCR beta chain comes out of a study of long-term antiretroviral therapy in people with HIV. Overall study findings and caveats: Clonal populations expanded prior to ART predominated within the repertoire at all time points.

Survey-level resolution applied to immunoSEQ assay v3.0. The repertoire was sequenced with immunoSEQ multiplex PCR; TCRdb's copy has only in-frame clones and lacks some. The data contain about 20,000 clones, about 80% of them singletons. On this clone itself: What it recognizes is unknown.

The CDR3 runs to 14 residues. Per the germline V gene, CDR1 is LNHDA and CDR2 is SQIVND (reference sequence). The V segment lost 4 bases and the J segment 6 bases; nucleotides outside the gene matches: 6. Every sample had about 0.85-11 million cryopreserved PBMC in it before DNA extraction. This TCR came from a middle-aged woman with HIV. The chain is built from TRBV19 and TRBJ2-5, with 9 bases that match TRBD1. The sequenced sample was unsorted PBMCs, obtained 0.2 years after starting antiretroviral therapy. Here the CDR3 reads CASSSWTGEKTQYF. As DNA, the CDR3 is TGTGCCAGTAGTAGCTGGACAGGGGAAAAGACCCAGTACTTC. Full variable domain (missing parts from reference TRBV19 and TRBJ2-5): DGGITQSPKYLFRKEGQNVTLSCEQNLNHDAMYWYRQDPGQGLRLIYYSQIVNDFQKGDIAEGYSVSREKKESFPLTVTSAQKNPTAFYLCASSSWTGEKTQYFGPGTRLLVL.